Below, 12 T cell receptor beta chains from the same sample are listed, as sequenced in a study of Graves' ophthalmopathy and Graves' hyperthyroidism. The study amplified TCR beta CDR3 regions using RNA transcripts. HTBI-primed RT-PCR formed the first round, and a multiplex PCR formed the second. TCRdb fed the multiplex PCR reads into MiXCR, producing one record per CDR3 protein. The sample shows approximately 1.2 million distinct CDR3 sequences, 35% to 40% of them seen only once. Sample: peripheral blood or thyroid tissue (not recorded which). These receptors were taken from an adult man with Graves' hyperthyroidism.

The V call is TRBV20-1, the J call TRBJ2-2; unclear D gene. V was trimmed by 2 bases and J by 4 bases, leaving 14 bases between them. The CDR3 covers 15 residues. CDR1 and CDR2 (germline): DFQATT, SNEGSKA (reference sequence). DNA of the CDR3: TGCAGTGCTAGAAAGGTGGAATCGATCACCGGGGAGCTGTTTTTT. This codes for CSARKVESITGELFF.

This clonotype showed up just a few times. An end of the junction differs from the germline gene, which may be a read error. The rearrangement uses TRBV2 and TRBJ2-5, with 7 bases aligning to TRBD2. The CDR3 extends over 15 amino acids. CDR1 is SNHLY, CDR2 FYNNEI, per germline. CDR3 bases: TGCGCCAGCAGATCAGAGGCGGCGCGGGGGGAGACCCAGTACTTC. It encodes CASRSEAARGETQYF.

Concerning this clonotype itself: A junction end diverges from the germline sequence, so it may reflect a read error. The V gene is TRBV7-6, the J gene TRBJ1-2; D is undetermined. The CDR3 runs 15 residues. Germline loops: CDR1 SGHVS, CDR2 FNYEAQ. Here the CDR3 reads CASSLGGFTNYDYTF. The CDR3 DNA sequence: TGTGCCAGCAGCTTAGGCGGGTTCACTAACTATGACTACACCTTC.

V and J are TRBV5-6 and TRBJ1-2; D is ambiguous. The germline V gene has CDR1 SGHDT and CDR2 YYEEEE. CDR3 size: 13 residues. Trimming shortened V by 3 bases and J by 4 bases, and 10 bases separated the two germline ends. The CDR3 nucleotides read TGTGCCAGCAGCTCCGGGTTTAGCTATGGCTACACCTTC. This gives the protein CASSSGFSYGYTF.

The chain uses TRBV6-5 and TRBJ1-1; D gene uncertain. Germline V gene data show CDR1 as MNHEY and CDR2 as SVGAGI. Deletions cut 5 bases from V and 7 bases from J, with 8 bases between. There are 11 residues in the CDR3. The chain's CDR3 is CASSKGFEAFF. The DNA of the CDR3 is TGTGCCAGCAGTAAAGGATTTGAAGCTTTCTTT.

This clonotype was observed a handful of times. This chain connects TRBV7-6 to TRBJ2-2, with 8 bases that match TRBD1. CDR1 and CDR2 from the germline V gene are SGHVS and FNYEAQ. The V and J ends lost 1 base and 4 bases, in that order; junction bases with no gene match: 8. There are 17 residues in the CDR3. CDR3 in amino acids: CASSLVDRVSSTGELFF. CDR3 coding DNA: TGTGCCAGCAGCTTAGTGGACAGGGTTTCGAGCACCGGGGAGCTGTTTTTT.

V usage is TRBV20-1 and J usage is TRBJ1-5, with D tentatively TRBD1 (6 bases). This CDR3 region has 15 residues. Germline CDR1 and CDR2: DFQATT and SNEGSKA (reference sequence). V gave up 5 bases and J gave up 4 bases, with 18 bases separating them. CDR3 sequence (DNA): TGCAGTGCTTACCGGGGGACACCTTTTAATCAGCCCCAGCATTTT. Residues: CSAYRGTPFNQPQHF.

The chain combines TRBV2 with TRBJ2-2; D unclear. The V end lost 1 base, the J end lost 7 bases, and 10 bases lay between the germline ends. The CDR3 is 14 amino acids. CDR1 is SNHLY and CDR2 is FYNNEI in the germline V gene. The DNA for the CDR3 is TGTGCCAGCAGTGAAGACGGTCGGCACGGGGAGCTGTTTTTT. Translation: CASSEDGRHGELFF.

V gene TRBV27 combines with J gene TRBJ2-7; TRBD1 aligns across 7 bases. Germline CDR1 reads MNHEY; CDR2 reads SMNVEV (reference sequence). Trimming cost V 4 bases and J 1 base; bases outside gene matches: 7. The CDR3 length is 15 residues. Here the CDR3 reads CASSSLDRISYEQYF. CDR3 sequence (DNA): TGTGCCAGCAGTTCCTTGGACAGGATTTCCTACGAGCAGTACTTC.

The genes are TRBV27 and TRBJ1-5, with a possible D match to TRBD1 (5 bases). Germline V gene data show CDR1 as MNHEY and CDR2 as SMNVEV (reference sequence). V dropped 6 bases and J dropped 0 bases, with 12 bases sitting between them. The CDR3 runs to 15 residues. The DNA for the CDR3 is TGTGCCAGCAGCCGGGGGACCCTTAGCAATCAGCCCCAGCATTTT. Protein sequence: CASSRGTLSNQPQHF.

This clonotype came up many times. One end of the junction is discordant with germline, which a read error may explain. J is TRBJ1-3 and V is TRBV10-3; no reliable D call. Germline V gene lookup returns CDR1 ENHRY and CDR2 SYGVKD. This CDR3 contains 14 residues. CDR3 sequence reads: CAINERRTGNTIYF. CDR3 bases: TGTGCCATCAATGAGAGACGTACTGGAAACACCATATATTTT.

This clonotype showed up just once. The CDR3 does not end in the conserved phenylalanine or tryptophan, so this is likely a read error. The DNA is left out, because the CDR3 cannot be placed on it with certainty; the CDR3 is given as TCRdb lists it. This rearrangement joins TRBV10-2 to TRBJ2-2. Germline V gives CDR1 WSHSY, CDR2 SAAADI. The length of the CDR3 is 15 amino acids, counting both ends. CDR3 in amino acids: CASSKSAEYTGELVL.